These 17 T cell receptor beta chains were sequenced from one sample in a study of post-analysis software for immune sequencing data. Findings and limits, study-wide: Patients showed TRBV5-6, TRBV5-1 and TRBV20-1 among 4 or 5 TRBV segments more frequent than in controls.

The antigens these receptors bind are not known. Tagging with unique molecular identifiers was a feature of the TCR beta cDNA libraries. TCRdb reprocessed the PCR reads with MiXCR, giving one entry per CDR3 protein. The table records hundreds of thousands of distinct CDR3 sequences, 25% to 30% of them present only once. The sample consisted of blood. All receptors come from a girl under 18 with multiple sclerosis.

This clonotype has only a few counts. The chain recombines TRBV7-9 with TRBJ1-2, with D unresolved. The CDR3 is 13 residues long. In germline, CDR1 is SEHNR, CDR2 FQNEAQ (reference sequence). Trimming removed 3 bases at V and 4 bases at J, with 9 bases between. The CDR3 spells CASSFYSSYGYTF. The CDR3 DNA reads TGTGCCAGCAGCTTCTATTCTTCCTATGGCTACACCTTC.

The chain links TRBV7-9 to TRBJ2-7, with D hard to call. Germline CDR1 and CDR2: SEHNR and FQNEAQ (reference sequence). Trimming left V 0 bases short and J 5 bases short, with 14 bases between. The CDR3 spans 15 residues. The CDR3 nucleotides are TGTGCCAGCAGCTTAGCAGGGAATGATGGCGACGAGCAGTACTTC. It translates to CASSLAGNDGDEQYF.

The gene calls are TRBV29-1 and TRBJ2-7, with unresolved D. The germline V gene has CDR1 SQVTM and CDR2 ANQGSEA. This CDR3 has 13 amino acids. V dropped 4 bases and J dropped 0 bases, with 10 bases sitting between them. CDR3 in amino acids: CSVGGAGSYEQYF. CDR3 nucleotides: TGCAGCGTTGGCGGCGCCGGCTCCTACGAGCAGTACTTC.

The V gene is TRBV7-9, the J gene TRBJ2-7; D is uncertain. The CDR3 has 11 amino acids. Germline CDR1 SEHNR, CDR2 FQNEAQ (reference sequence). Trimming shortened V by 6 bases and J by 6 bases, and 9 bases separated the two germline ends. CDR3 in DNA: TGTGCCAGCAGTGAAAAGAGCGAGCAGTACTTC. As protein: CASSEKSEQYF.

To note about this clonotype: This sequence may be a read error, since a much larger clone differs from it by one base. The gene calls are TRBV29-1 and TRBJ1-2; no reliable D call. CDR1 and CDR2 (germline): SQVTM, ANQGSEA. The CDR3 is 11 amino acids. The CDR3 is CSLGREYGHTF. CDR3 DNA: TGCAGCCTAGGACGGGAGTATGGCCACACCTTC.

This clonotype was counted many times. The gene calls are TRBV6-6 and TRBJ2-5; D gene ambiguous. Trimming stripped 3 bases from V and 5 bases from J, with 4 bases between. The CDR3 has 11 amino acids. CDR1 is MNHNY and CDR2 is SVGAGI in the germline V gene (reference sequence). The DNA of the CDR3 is TGTGCCAGCAGTTATAAGGAGACCCAGTACTTC. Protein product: CASSYKETQYF.

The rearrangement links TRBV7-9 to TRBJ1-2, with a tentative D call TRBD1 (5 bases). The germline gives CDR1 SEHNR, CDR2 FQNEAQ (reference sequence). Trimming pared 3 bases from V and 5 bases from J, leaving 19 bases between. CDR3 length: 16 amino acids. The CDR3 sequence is CASSLSQGRFMYGYTF. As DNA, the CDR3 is TGTGCCAGCAGCTTGTCGCAGGGCAGATTTATGTATGGCTACACCTTC.

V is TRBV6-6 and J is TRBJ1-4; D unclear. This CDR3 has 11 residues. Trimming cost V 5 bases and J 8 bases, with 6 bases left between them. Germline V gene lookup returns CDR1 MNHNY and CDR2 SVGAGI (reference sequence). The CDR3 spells CASSTGEKLFF. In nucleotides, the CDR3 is TGTGCCAGCAGTACCGGAGAAAAACTGTTTTTT.

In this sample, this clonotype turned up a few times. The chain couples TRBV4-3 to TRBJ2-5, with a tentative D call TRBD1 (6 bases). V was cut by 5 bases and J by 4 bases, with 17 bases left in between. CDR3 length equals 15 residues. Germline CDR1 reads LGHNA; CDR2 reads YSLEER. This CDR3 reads CASSSSLGRGETQYF. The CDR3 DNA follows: TGCGCCAGCAGCTCAAGCCTCGGCAGGGGAGAGACCCAGTACTTC.

CDR3 in DNA: TGTGCCATCAGTGAGAAGGGACAGGGTCCCTACAATGAGCAGTTCTTC. Translated, it gives CAISEKGQGPYNEQFF. The chain uses TRBV10-3 and TRBJ2-1; 9 bases are a match to TRBD1. CDR1 is ENHRY, CDR2 SYGVKD, per germline. CDR3 length: 16 amino acids. Germline trimming cut 2 bases from V and 2 bases from J; bases unmatched to any gene: 4.

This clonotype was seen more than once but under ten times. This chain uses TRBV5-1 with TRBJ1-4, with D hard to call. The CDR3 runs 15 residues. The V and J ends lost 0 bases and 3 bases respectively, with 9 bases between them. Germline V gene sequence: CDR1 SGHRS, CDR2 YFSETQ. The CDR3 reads CASSLVGDPNEKLFF. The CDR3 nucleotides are TGCGCCAGCAGCTTGGTAGGAGACCCTAATGAAAAACTGTTTTTT.

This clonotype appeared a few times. The CDR3 region is CASSEGRRLGGPYEQYF. The CDR3 DNA sequence: TGTGCCAGCAGTGAAGGACGGCGGCTAGGCGGGCCCTACGAGCAGTACTTC. V and J are TRBV2 and TRBJ2-5, with D perhaps TRBD2 (5 bases). The J call could be wrong; TRBJ2-7 is a better fit for the DNA end. This CDR3 contains 17 residues. Looked up from germline, CDR1 is SNHLY and CDR2 is FYNNEI.

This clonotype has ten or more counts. In nucleotides, the CDR3 is TGTGCCAGCGCGGGATCCACAGATACGCAGTATTTT. Encoded protein: CASAGSTDTQYF. The chain links TRBV7-9 to TRBJ2-3; D possibly corresponds to TRBD2 (6 bases). Trimming took 8 bases from V and 2 from J, leaving 8 bases between them. Germline V CDR1 and CDR2: SEHNR, FQNEAQ (reference sequence). The CDR3 runs to 12 residues.

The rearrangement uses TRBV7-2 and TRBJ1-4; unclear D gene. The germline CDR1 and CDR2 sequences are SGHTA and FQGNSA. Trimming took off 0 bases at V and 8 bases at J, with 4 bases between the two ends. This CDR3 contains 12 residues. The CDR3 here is CASSLAQEKLFF. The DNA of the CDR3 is TGTGCCAGCAGCTTAGCGCAGGAAAAACTGTTTTTT. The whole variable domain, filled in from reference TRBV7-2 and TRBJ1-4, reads GAGVSQSPSNKVTEKGKDVELRCDPISGHTALYWYRQSLGQGLEFLIYFQGNSAPDKSGLPSDRFSAERTGGSVSTLTIQRTQQEDSAVYLCASSLAQEKLFFGSGTQLSVL.

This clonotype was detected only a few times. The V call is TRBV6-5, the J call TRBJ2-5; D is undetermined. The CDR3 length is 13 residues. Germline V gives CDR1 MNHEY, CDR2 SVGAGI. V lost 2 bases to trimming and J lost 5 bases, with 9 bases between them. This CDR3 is CASSYRPRETQYF. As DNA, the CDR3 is TGTGCCAGCAGTTACCGGCCGAGGGAGACCCAGTACTTC.

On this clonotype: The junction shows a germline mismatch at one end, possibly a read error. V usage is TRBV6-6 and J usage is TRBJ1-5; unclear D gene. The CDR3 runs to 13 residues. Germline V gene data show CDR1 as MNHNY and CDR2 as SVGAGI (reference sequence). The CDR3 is CAGSAQISQPQHF. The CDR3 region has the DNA TGTGCCGGCAGTGCCCAAATTAGTCAGCCCCAGCATTTT.

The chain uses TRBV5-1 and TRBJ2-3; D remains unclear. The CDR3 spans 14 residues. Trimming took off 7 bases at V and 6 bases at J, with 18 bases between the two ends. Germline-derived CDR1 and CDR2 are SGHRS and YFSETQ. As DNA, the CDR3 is TGCGCCAGCGGTTGGACGGGCGGAGCGGATACGCAGTATTTT. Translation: CASGWTGGADTQYF. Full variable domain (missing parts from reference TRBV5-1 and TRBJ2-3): KAGVTQTPRYLIKTRGQQVTLSCSPISGHRSVSWYQQTPGQGLQFLFEYFSETQRNKGNFPGRFSGRQFSNSRSEMNVSTLELGDSALYLCASGWTGGADTQYFGPGTRLTVL.